This entry concerns a single TCR beta chain. This receptor's antigen is unknown. Nothing much larger sits one base from this clone, and base qualities are not available. These data originate in a study of T cell repertoires in cytomegalovirus infection (dated by TCRdb to 2018 to 2020). Turning to the overall study: The peptide stimulations were aimed at well-studied HLA-B-restricted epitopes as well as recently identified HLA-C-restricted CMV epitopes, whose presentation resists viral immunomodulation. Because public TCR beta signatures pointed to carriage of CMV infection together with the matching HLA type, the HLA type of each donor mattered for the analysis.

What the research found in general, with its limitations: Cumulative frequency of public TCR beta family members discriminated carriers of CMV infection plus the relevant HLA type in this cohort and an independent approximately 350-donor cohort. The ex vivo response was dominated by HLA-C-restricted CMV-specific TCR beta clonotypes, which also provided the single most frequent clonotype in two of eight donors.

The sequencing machine was an Illumina HiSeq 1500. TCRdb reprocessing: public reads trimmed at Q25 with fastp, clones called with MiXCR, in-frame beta chains kept. Rows with one shared CDR3 protein collapse into an entry with the most common genes and DNA. The sample profile shows about 770,000 distinct CDR3 sequences; roughly 28% of them were found once. Clones ranked in the top ten supply around 13% of the sample. Explained via the paper, the treatment or condition label denotes: in vitro stimulation with specific CMV peptide epitopes to enrich CMV-specific T cells. The germline V end is reduced by 8 bases and the J end by 5 bases; junction bases left unmatched: 9. The CDR3 covers 15 residues, taking in both the cysteine and the phenylalanine. Of the read, only the CDR3 DNA is kept; its 45 bases are in frame from base 1.

This sequence uses TRBV12-3 or TRBV12-4 and TRBJ2-5; a stretch of 12 junction bases matches TRBD2. Sample: cultured CD8+ T cells from PBMCs, taken from culture after CMV antigen stimulation. This clonotype was obtained from a human donor in good health (CMV status not recorded). Some clones in this sample may be carry-over from other donors' samples. The CDR3: CASAPSGGASETQYF. The DNA sequence follows: TGTGCCAGCGCTCCTAGCGGGGGGGCCTCGGAGACCCAGTACTTC.